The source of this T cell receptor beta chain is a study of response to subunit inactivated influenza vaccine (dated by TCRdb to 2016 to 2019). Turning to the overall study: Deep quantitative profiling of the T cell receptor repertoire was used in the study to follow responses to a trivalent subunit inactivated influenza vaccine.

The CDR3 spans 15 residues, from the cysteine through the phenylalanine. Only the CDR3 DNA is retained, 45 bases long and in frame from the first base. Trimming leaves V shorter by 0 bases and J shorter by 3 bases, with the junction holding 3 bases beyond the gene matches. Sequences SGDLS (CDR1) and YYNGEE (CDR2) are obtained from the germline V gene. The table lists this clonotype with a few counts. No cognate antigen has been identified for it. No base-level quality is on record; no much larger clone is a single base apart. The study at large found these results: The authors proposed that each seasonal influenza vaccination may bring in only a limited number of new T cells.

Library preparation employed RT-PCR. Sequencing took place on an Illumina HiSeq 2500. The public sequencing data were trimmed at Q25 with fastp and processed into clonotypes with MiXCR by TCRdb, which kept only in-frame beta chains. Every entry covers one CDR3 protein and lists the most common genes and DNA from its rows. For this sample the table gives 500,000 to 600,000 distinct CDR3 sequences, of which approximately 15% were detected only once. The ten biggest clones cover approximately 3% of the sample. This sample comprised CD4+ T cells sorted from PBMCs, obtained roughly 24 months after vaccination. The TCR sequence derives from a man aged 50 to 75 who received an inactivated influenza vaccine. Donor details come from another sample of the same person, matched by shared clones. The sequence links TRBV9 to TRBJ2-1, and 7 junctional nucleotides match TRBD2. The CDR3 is CASSVAGGGYNEQFF. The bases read TGTGCCAGCAGCGTAGCGGGCGGGGGCTACAATGAGCAGTTCTTC.